Listed below are T cell receptor beta chains from one sample, sequenced in a study of cytomegalovirus exposure and HLA in healthy donors. Here immunoSEQ multiplex PCR was the method, and the copy in TCRdb shows in-frame clones only, minus some. The sample shows 97,000 or so clones, roughly 81% of them seen only once. Sample: PBMCs. The receptors were gathered from a man aged 40-49 years in good health and CMV-seronegative. Each CDR3 is given with its conserved first and last residue. Fields, in order: V gene, clone size, J gene, D gene, CDR3 DNA, CDR3 protein. A D gene is named only where the DNA matches it firmly. Not every row has a clone size; where given, it reads once, few, many or a size class.

V gene: TRBV7-2
clone size: NA
J gene: TRBJ1-3
D gene: NA
CDR3 DNA: TGTGCCAGCACCTTACGGTCCGGAAACACCATATATTTT
CDR3 protein: CASTLRSGNTIYF

V gene: TRBV10-3
clone size: NA
J gene: TRBJ1-5
D gene: NA
CDR3 DNA: TGTGCCATCAGTGATCCAGGGAATCAGCCCCAGCATTTT
CDR3 protein: CAISDPGNQPQHF

V gene: TRBV21-1
clone size: NA
J gene: TRBJ1-5
D gene: NA
CDR3 DNA: TGTGCCAGCAGCTCCCAGACAGGGGAATATCAGCCCCAGCATTTT
CDR3 protein: CASSSQTGEYQPQHF

V gene: TRBV11-2
clone size: NA
J gene: TRBJ1-5
D gene: TRBD1
CDR3 DNA: TGTGCCAGCAGCTTGATAGGGGGCCGGCAGCCCCAGCATTTT
CDR3 protein: CASSLIGGRQPQHF

V gene: TRBV7-9
clone size: NA
J gene: TRBJ2-5
D gene: TRBD2
CDR3 DNA: TGTGCCAGCAGCCAGGGACTAGGGAACCAAGAGACCCAGTACTTC
CDR3 protein: CASSQGLGNQETQYF

V gene: TRBV30
clone size: NA
J gene: TRBJ2-1
D gene: NA
CDR3 DNA: TGTGCCTGGAGTGGGGAGCTGAGAAACAATGAGCAGTTCTTC
CDR3 protein: CAWSGELRNNEQFF

V gene: TRBV10-2
clone size: few
J gene: TRBJ2-7
D gene: TRBD1
CDR3 DNA: TGCGCCAGCAGCCGGGACAGGGACTACGAGCAGTACTTC
CDR3 protein: CASSRDRDYEQYF

V gene: TRBV19
clone size: once
J gene: TRBJ1-5
D gene: TRBD1
CDR3 DNA: TGTGCCAGTAGTATAGGACAGGGAGGATACAATCAGCCCCAGCATTTT
CDR3 protein: CASSIGQGGYNQPQHF

V gene: TRBV19
clone size: once
J gene: TRBJ1-2
D gene: TRBD1
CDR3 DNA: TGTGCCAGTAGTATAGACGGACAGGGTGTTGGCTACACCTTC
CDR3 protein: CASSIDGQGVGYTF

V gene: TRBV5-3
clone size: NA
J gene: TRBJ2-7
D gene: NA
CDR3 DNA: TGTGCCAGAAGCGCAAAACAGGTCATCTGGGAGCAGTACTTC
CDR3 protein: CARSAKQVIWEQYF

V gene: TRBV7-9
clone size: NA
J gene: TRBJ1-6
D gene: NA
CDR3 DNA: TGTGCCAGCAGCTTAGTATCTGGGACTCCGGGTTCACCCCTCCACTTT
CDR3 protein: CASSLVSGTPGSPLHF

V gene: TRBV6-1
clone size: NA
J gene: TRBJ1-6
D gene: TRBD1
CDR3 DNA: TGTGCCACGGGAGACAGGGCAAATTCACCCCTCCACTTT
CDR3 protein: CATGDRANSPLHF

V gene: TRBV10-2
clone size: NA
J gene: TRBJ1-5
D gene: NA
CDR3 DNA: TGCGCCAGCAGGGACCATACAGGGCTCAGCAATCAGCCCCAGCATTTT
CDR3 protein: CASRDHTGLSNQPQHF

V gene: TRBV6-5
clone size: NA
J gene: TRBJ1-5
D gene: NA
CDR3 DNA: TGTGCCAGCAGCGAACAGGAAGGGAGCAATCAGCCCCAGCATTTT
CDR3 protein: CASSEQEGSNQPQHF

V gene: TRBV5-4
clone size: NA
J gene: TRBJ2-7
D gene: TRBD1
CDR3 DNA: TGTGCCAGCAGCTTGGGGCGCGGGACAGGCGAAGAGCAGTACTTC
CDR3 protein: CASSLGRGTGEEQYF

V gene: TRBV2
clone size: once
J gene: TRBJ1-2
D gene: NA
CDR3 DNA: TGTGCCAGCACCCAAGAAACGGTCGCTGAAGGCTACACCTTC
CDR3 protein: CASTQETVAEGYTF

V gene: TRBV4-1
clone size: NA
J gene: TRBJ2-2
D gene: NA
CDR3 DNA: TGCGCCAGCCTCCCCAAGGGAGGTACCCTGGGAACCGGGGAGCTGTTTTTT
CDR3 protein: CASLPKGGTLGTGELFF

V gene: TRBV4-3
clone size: once
J gene: TRBJ1-1
D gene: NA
CDR3 DNA: TGCGCCAGCAGCCAAGATATTTTGACAATGAACACTGAAGCTTTCTTT
CDR3 protein: CASSQDILTMNTEAFF

V gene: TRBV5-5
clone size: few
J gene: TRBJ1-4
D gene: TRBD1
CDR3 DNA: TGTGCCAGCAGCTGGACAGGGACTGCAACTAATGAAAAACTGTTTTTT
CDR3 protein: CASSWTGTATNEKLFF

V gene: TRBV4-3
clone size: NA
J gene: TRBJ2-7
D gene: NA
CDR3 DNA: TGCGCCAGCAGCCAAGATAGGGACAATTCCTACGAGCAGTACTTC
CDR3 protein: CASSQDRDNSYEQYF

V gene: TRBV7-9
clone size: NA
J gene: TRBJ1-5
D gene: NA
CDR3 DNA: TGTTCCAGCAGCTATGGCAGGGTAGGCACTTTAGATCAGCCCCAGCATTTT
CDR3 protein: CSSSYGRVGTLDQPQHF

V gene: TRBV6-5
clone size: NA
J gene: TRBJ1-3
D gene: TRBD1
CDR3 DNA: TGTGCCAGCAGTGACAGGGCTGGAAACACCATATATTTT
CDR3 protein: CASSDRAGNTIYF

V gene: TRBV10-2
clone size: NA
J gene: TRBJ2-3
D gene: TRBD2
CDR3 DNA: TGCGCCAGCAGACCCCCTACTAGCGGGGGCACAGATACGCAGTATTTT
CDR3 protein: CASRPPTSGGTDTQYF

V gene: TRBV2
clone size: NA
J gene: TRBJ1-4
D gene: NA
CDR3 DNA: TGTGCCAGCAGGGACAGTCGGGAAAAACTGTTTTTT
CDR3 protein: CASRDSREKLFF

V gene: TRBV5-1
clone size: NA
J gene: TRBJ1-3
D gene: TRBD1
CDR3 DNA: TGCGCCAGCAGCTTGGGGAGGGGGCCCTCTGGAAACACCATATATTTT
CDR3 protein: CASSLGRGPSGNTIYF

V gene: TRBV9
clone size: NA
J gene: TRBJ2-1
D gene: NA
CDR3 DNA: TGTGCCAGCAGCCCCTGGGGGGACAATGAGCAGTTCTTC
CDR3 protein: CASSPWGDNEQFF